The following is a T cell receptor beta chain sequence with its context. These data are taken from a study of beta chain features in type 1 diabetes. TCRB transcripts that were expressed got sequenced, as all of the isolated RNA had been reverse transcribed. TCRdb keeps only in-frame clones here, not all; method: immunoSEQ multiplex PCR. The sample gives about 150,000 clones, 9% to 9.5% of which show up once; around 0.68% is in the top ten. Germline V lookup: CDR1 SEHNR, CDR2 FQNEAQ (reference sequence). Trimming left V 3 bases short and J 8 bases short, with 10 bases between. The CDR3 is 12 amino acids.

The chain uses TRBV7-9 and TRBJ1-1, with a possible D match to TRBD1 (6 bases). The receptor was derived from a man between 18 and 29 years old in good health. What was sequenced was central memory CD4+ T cells from blood. DNA of the CDR3: TGTGCCAGCAGCTTGATTGACAGGGAAGCTTTCTTT. Translation: CASSLIDREAFF. Full variable domain (outside the CDR3, taken from reference TRBV7-9 and TRBJ1-1): DTGVSQNPRHKITKRGQNVTFRCDPISEHNRLYWYRQTLGQGPEFLTYFQNEAQLEKSRLLSDRFSAERPKGSFSTLEIQRTEQGDSAMYLCASSLIDREAFFGQGTRLTVV.